These 30 T cell receptor beta chains came from one sample sequenced in a study of CD8 T cells in Susac syndrome. A quantity of roughly 0.5 to 1 ug RNA underwent reverse transcription using random hexamers. Using its own MiXCR run on the immunoSEQ multiplex PCR reads, TCRdb lists one record per CDR3 protein. The repertoire has about 200,000 distinct CDR3 sequences, roughly 90% of them found once; the top ten carry roughly 0.13%. Sample: CD8+ T cells from PBMCs. Receptors were obtained from a human donor with multiple sclerosis.

Of note for this clonotype: A read error may account for a junction end that differs from germline. This chain uses TRBV12-3 or TRBV12-4 with TRBJ1-1; D is uncertain. CDR3 length: 12 amino acids. The CDR3 nucleotides read TGTGCCAGCAGTTTAAGGTTACCGAGACTCCATTTT. Residues: CASSLRLPRLHF.

This chain links TRBV30 with TRBJ1-4, with 9 positions matching TRBD1. Germline V CDR1 and CDR2: GTSNPN, SVGIG (reference sequence). V was pared by 5 bases and J by 6 bases, with 7 bases of the junction left unmatched. The CDR3 covers 14 residues. Here the CDR3 DNA reads TGTGCCTGGGGGACCGGACAGGGGTATGAAAAACTGTTTTTT. It codes for CAWGTGQGYEKLFF.

J is TRBJ1-5 and V is TRBV23-1, with no clear D. TRBV23-1 is recorded as an ORF, its role being uncertain. CDR3 length: 18 amino acids. Between the trimmed V and J ends, which lost 6 bases and 11 bases, there was a span of 32 bases. CDR3 loop: CASSLPSLSSRSGGAQHF. CDR3 coding DNA: TGCGCCAGCAGCCTCCCCAGTTTGAGCAGCCGAAGTGGTGGGGCCCAGCATTTT.

V gene TRBV7-6 combines with J gene TRBJ2-3, with 9 bases fitting TRBD2. After removal of 8 bases from V and 6 bases from J, the junction contained 12 bases not matched to a gene. CDR1 is SGHVS and CDR2 is FNYEAQ in the germline V gene. This CDR3 is 15 amino acids long. In nucleotides, the CDR3 is TGTGCCAGCGGCCCAGCTAGCGGGGCGGGGGATACGCAGTATTTT. Amino acid sequence: CASGPASGAGDTQYF. Together with reference TRBV7-6 and TRBJ2-3, the CDR3 gives the full variable domain: GAGVSQSPRYKVTKRGQDVALRCDPISGHVSLYWYRQALGQGPEFLTYFNYEAQQDKSGLPNDRFSAERPEGSISTLTIQRTEQRDSAMYRCASGPASGAGDTQYFGPGTRLTVL.

The rearrangement links TRBV2 to TRBJ1-6; the match to TRBD1 covers 9 bases. The CDR3 is 12 residues long. Trimming at V came to 11 bases and at J to 7 bases, leaving 3 bases not matched to a gene. Looked up from germline, CDR1 is SNHLY and CDR2 is FYNNEI. The CDR3 DNA follows: TGTGCCGGGGGGACAGGGAATTCACCCCTCCACTTT. Its translation: CAGGTGNSPLHF.

The chain couples TRBV13 to TRBJ2-1; D call uncertain. CDR1 is PRHDT, CDR2 FYEKMQ, per germline (reference sequence). This CDR3 has 16 residues. V gave up 0 bases and J gave up 1 base, with 10 bases separating them. CDR3 protein: CASSLGPEASYNEQFF. CDR3 coding DNA: TGTGCCAGCAGCTTAGGGCCAGAAGCTTCCTACAATGAGCAGTTCTTC. Full variable domain (rest looked up from reference TRBV13 and TRBJ2-1): AAGVIQSPRHLIKEKRETATLKCYPIPRHDTVYWYQQGPGQDPQFLISFYEKMQSDKGSIPDRFSAQQFSDYHSELNMSSLELGDSALYFCASSLGPEASYNEQFFGPGTRLTVL.

The V call is TRBV19, the J call TRBJ1-5; no clear D gene. The CDR3 totals 15 residues. V was clipped by 3 bases and J by 2 bases, with 11 bases between them. CDR1 LNHDA and CDR2 SQIVND come from the germline V gene (reference sequence). The CDR3 is CASSIWLRGNQPQHF. The DNA for the CDR3 is TGTGCCAGTAGTATCTGGCTTCGGGGCAATCAGCCCCAGCATTTT. The full variable domain, in which reference TRBV19 and TRBJ1-5 provide the parts outside the CDR3, is DGGITQSPKYLFRKEGQNVTLSCEQNLNHDAMYWYRQDPGQGLRLIYYSQIVNDFQKGDIAEGYSVSREKKESFPLTVTSAQKNPTAFYLCASSIWLRGNQPQHFGDGTRLSIL.

V gene TRBV29-1 combines with J gene TRBJ1-1, with D unresolved. The V gene's germline CDR1 is SQVTM and CDR2 ANQGSEA. This CDR3 comprises 12 residues. V shed 1 base and J shed 0 bases, with 3 bases lying between them. CDR3 DNA sequence: TGCAGCGTTGAAGCACTGAACACTGAAGCTTTCTTT. It codes for CSVEALNTEAFF.

V gene TRBV5-6 combines with J gene TRBJ2-7; D gene unclear. The V end lost 0 bases, the J end lost 3 bases, and 10 bases lay between the germline ends. Germline values: CDR1 SGHDT, CDR2 YYEEEE. The CDR3 runs 14 residues. The CDR3 nucleotides read TGTGCCAGCAGCTTGGTGGGCACTCTCTACGAGCAGTACTTC. This translates into CASSLVGTLYEQYF. The full variable domain, rest sourced from reference TRBV5-6 and TRBJ2-7, is DAGVTQSPTHLIKTRGQQVTLRCSPKSGHDTVSWYQQALGQGPQFIFQYYEEEERQRGNFPDRFSGHQFPNYSSELNVNALLLGDSALYLCASSLVGTLYEQYFGPGTRLTVT.

V usage is TRBV20-1 and J usage is TRBJ2-3, with 12 bases that match TRBD2. V dropped 1 base and J dropped 5; count of bases not matched to a gene: 10. There are 17 residues in the CDR3. Germline V gives CDR1 DFQATT, CDR2 SNEGSKA (reference sequence). The CDR3: CSARGPLAGGPLDTQYF. CDR3 nucleotide sequence: TGCAGTGCTAGAGGGCCCCTAGCGGGGGGGCCATTAGATACGCAGTATTTT.

This chain uses TRBV3-1 with TRBJ2-7, with D unresolved. The CDR3 contains 13 residues. Per the germline V gene, CDR1 is LGHDT and CDR2 is YNNKEL (reference sequence). V lost 6 bases and J 2 bases, leaving 11 bases between the germline ends. The CDR3 loop reads CASSLGLTYEQYF. In nucleotides, the CDR3 is TGTGCCAGCAGTCTTGGTTTGACCTACGAGCAGTACTTC.

In nucleotides, the CDR3 is TGCAGCGTTGAGACAGGGACAGGTGAAAAACTGTTTTTT. Encoded protein: CSVETGTGEKLFF. The rearrangement links TRBV29-1 to TRBJ1-4, with 8 positions matching TRBD1. The CDR3 spans 13 residues. Germline CDR1 and CDR2: SQVTM and ANQGSEA. The trim removed 3 bases at V and 7 bases at J, leaving 4 bases unmatched. Drawing the rest from reference TRBV29-1 and TRBJ1-4, the complete variable domain is SAVISQKPSRDICQRGTSLTIQCQVDSQVTMMFWYRQQPGQSLTLIATANQGSEATYESGFVIDKFPISRPNLTFSTLTVSNMSPEDSSIYLCSVETGTGEKLFFGSGTQLSVL.

The chain couples TRBV7-6 to TRBJ2-2; D not resolved. The V and J ends lost 5 bases and 3 bases respectively, with 13 bases between them. Germline V CDR1 and CDR2: SGHVS, FNYEAQ. The CDR3 loop spans 15 amino acids. The DNA of the CDR3 is TGTGCCAGCAGCCAAGGCCTTACTCACACCGGGGAGCTGTTTTTT. It codes for CASSQGLTHTGELFF.

The chain employs TRBV2 and TRBJ2-5; D gene uncertain. The length of the CDR3 is 12 residues. V gave up 7 bases and J gave up 3 bases, with 9 bases separating them. CDR1 and CDR2 from the germline V gene are SNHLY and FYNNEI. The CDR3 reads CASTDSEETQYF. The DNA of the CDR3 is TGTGCCAGCACAGACTCGGAAGAGACCCAGTACTTC.

The chain couples TRBV24-1 to TRBJ1-5; D ambiguous. The CDR3 length is 14 residues. The ends were cut back, 4 bases at V and 1 base at J, with 7 bases in the middle. Germline V CDR1 and CDR2: KGHDR, SFDVKD. The CDR3 DNA follows: TGTGCCACCAGTGACTCCGACAGCAATCAGCCCCAGCATTTT. It codes for CATSDSDSNQPQHF.

This chain joins TRBV15 and TRBJ1-1; D gene unclear. The CDR3 has 12 amino acids. The germline V gene has CDR1 LNHNV and CDR2 YYDKDF (reference sequence). Trimming stripped 3 bases from V and 3 bases from J, with 5 bases between. The CDR3 reads CATSSWHTEAFF. The CDR3 bases are TGTGCCACCAGCAGCTGGCACACTGAAGCTTTCTTT.

The J gene is TRBJ2-1, the V gene TRBV4-3; 9 nucleotides align to TRBD2. The V gene's germline CDR1 is LGHNA and CDR2 YSLEER. After removal of 0 bases from V and 9 bases from J, the junction contained 12 bases not matched to a gene. The CDR3 runs to 17 residues. The CDR3 protein is CASSQDLGAGGWGEQFF. The CDR3 DNA reads as TGCGCCAGCAGCCAAGATTTAGGGGCGGGAGGGTGGGGTGAGCAGTTCTTC.

This clonotype was detected a few times. This chain links TRBV30 with TRBJ1-1; D is unclear. This CDR3 spans 12 amino acids. Trimming pared 3 bases from V and 6 bases from J, leaving 11 bases between. Germline V lookup: CDR1 GTSNPN, CDR2 SVGIG (reference sequence). CDR3 in DNA: TGTGCCTGGAGCCTAAGAACCGCTGAAGCTTTCTTT. It specifies CAWSLRTAEAFF.

In its sample, this clonotype was seen once. V is TRBV14 and J is TRBJ1-4, with a tentative D call TRBD1 (5 bases). The CDR3 runs to 14 residues. Germline V gives CDR1 SGHDN, CDR2 FVKESK. Trimming stripped 4 bases from V and 5 bases from J, with 11 bases between. The CDR3 protein is CASSLEGLNEKLFF. CDR3 DNA sequence: TGTGCCAGCAGCCTCGAGGGACTGAATGAAAAACTGTTTTTT.

The rearrangement uses TRBV7-9 and TRBJ2-5; D is ambiguous. CDR1 and CDR2 (germline): SEHNR, FQNEAQ (reference sequence). V was cut by 3 bases and J by 5 bases, with 7 bases left in between. This CDR3 comprises 12 residues. The CDR3 coding sequence is TGTGCCAGCAGCTTGGCAATGGAGACCCAGTACTTC. Protein sequence: CASSLAMETQYF.

The rearrangement links TRBV27 to TRBJ1-5; D is perhaps TRBD1 (5 bases). The V gene's germline CDR1 is MNHEY and CDR2 SMNVEV (reference sequence). This CDR3 region has 15 residues. V dropped 8 bases and J dropped 3 bases, with 17 bases sitting between them. CDR3 DNA sequence: TGTGCCAGCCAACCCCTCGACAGTTTCAATCAGCCCCAGCATTTT. Translated: CASQPLDSFNQPQHF.

The chain couples TRBV27 to TRBJ2-7; 10 bases agree with TRBD2. Germline assignment: CDR1 MNHEY and CDR2 SMNVEV (reference sequence). Unmatched junction bases numbered 4, after V lost 2 bases and J lost 3 bases. The CDR3 totals 15 residues. Written as DNA, the CDR3 is TGTGCCAGCAGTTTAGCAGCGGGAGGGTTCTACGAGCAGTACTTC. This gives the protein CASSLAAGGFYEQYF.

The chain employs TRBV27 and TRBJ1-5; TRBD1 matches 9 bases. CDR3 length: 15 amino acids. Germline V gene sequence: CDR1 MNHEY, CDR2 SMNVEV (reference sequence). Unmatched junction bases numbered 4, after V lost 5 bases and J lost 2 bases. CDR3 coding DNA: TGTGCCAGCAGTCCCTGGACAGGGGGCAATCAGCCCCAGCATTTT. This sequence encodes CASSPWTGGNQPQHF.

The chain recombines TRBV18 with TRBJ2-2, with 11 bases aligning to TRBD1. J gave up 4 bases and V 3 bases, and 7 bases lay outside the gene matches. The CDR3 runs 17 residues. CDR1 is KGHSH, CDR2 LQKENI, per germline. The CDR3 here is CASSPVDRGLGTGELFF. The CDR3 DNA is TGTGCCAGCTCACCGGTGGACAGGGGGCTTGGCACCGGGGAGCTGTTTTTT.

The chain combines TRBV30 with TRBJ1-5; D uncertain. The germline V gene encodes CDR1 GTSNPN and CDR2 SVGIG (reference sequence). The V end was cut by 2 bases, the J end by 8 bases, with 16 bases between. CDR3 length: 14 amino acids. The CDR3 DNA is TGTGCCTGGAGTATCGGGCCCCGATCCGAGCCCCAGCATTTT. Amino acid sequence: CAWSIGPRSEPQHF.

The V and J genes are TRBV2 and TRBJ2-5; unclear D gene. The germline V and J ends were trimmed by 8 bases and 5 bases, with 6 bases remaining between them. CDR3 length equals 10 residues. Germline V gene sequence: CDR1 SNHLY, CDR2 FYNNEI. In DNA form, the CDR3 reads TGTGCCAGCCAGCCGGAGACCCAGTACTTC. It codes for CASQPETQYF.

The chain couples TRBV12-3 or TRBV12-4 to TRBJ2-5; weak D call: TRBD2 (5 bases). This CDR3 contains 14 residues. V lost 6 bases, J lost 4 bases, and 15 bases lay in between. CDR3 coding DNA: TGTGCCAGCAGGCCCGGACTGGGCTTAGAGACCCAGTACTTC. Amino acids: CASRPGLGLETQYF.

The V and J genes are TRBV12-3 or TRBV12-4 and TRBJ2-7; 9 bases agree with TRBD1. Germline trimming cut 9 bases from V and 4 bases from J; bases unmatched to any gene: 10. The CDR3 runs to 14 residues. CDR3 coding DNA: TGTGCCAGTACTACCGGGACAGGGCTGTACGAGCAGTACTTC. Protein product: CASTTGTGLYEQYF.

This clonotype occurred a few times. The genes are TRBV18 and TRBJ2-7; 7 nucleotides line up with TRBD1. The germline V gene encodes CDR1 KGHSH and CDR2 LQKENI. V lost 3 bases and J lost 2; bases outside the gene matches: 4. The CDR3 length is 14 residues. The CDR3: CASSPGQEPYEQYF. The DNA of the CDR3 is TGTGCCAGCTCACCCGGACAGGAGCCCTACGAGCAGTACTTC.

The chain is built from TRBV19 and TRBJ2-1, with D unresolved. Germline CDR1 LNHDA, CDR2 SQIVND (reference sequence). Deletions cut 5 bases from V and 4 bases from J, with 9 bases between. The CDR3 contains 13 residues. CDR3 nucleotide sequence: TGTGCCAGTAGTGCCGCGTATTACAATGAGCAGTTCTTC. It is translated as CASSAAYYNEQFF.